The source of this TCR beta chain is a study of blood T cell repertoires in COVID-19. At the level of the study: Sample material is recorded as cDNA or gDNA derived from T cells, B-cell-depleted T cells, or PBMCs.

Source study methods: Nucleated cell number was recorded as an estimate derived from reference gene primer amplification. The protocol was immunoSEQ multiplex PCR, while the TCRdb copy is restricted to in-frame clones and leaves out a portion. Clonal size and the V and J genes are those of that table, whereas D and trimming came from the DNA. The repertoire has 70,000 to 95,000 clones, roughly 88% of them found once; the top ten carry around 6.1%. The CDR3 is 17 amino acids. The trim removed 0 bases at V and 8 bases at J, leaving 7 bases unmatched. The germline CDR1 and CDR2 sequences are SGDLS and YYNGEE.

The V call is TRBV9, the J call TRBJ2-2, with TRBD2 matching 13 bases. This TCR came from a man aged 50 to 60 with active COVID-19. Material for sequencing was peripheral blood. CDR3 nucleotide sequence: TGTGCCAGCAGCGTAGCAACGACTAGCGGGAGGTCAGGGGAGCTGTTTTTT. The encoded protein is CASSVATTSGRSGELFF.